This is a list of T cell receptor beta chains from one sample in a study of cytomegalovirus exposure and HLA in healthy donors. The data were produced by immunoSEQ multiplex PCR, yet TCRdb's version contains in-frame clones alone and is incomplete. The sample shows approximately 190,000 clones, about 13% of them seen only once. The source material was PBMCs. Receptor source: a man between 50 and 59 years old in good health and CMV-seropositive. CDR3s leave out the opening cysteine and the closing phenylalanine or tryptophan. Not every row has a clone size; where given, it reads once, few, many or a size class.

>TRBV29-1|few
SVGSGVEAF
>TRBV7-2|few
ASSLGGPDTQY
>TRBV5-7|-
ASSTKGILSGNTIY
>TRBV15|-
ATSPRISGTQY
>TRBV29-1|-
SVDGEGAMGDGYT
>TRBV2|-
ASSERLVFDEQY
>TRBV11-3|few
ASSLQGVGELF
>TRBV9|few
ASNLRGAGNTIY
>TRBV19|few
ASSSWTGGMTEAF
>TRBV6-5|-
ASSRTGGGYGYT
>TRBV7-2|-
ASSLAASGGQETQY
>TRBV28|-
ASTTGGRYGYT
>TRBV2|-
ASSGPRVEAF
>TRBV2|-
ASRGQGVPTLH
>TRBV5-1|-
ASSATGDSNQPQH